These 29 T cell receptor beta chains originate from one sample sequenced in a study of Ad26.COV2.S vaccination and SARS-CoV-2 variants. The treatment: approximately 18 received Ad26.COV2.S at low or high dose, single or two shots; five or six received placebo; per-sample allocation not given. Samples came from day 63 after the first vaccine or placebo injection. The repertoire was sequenced with immunoSEQ multiplex PCR; TCRdb's copy has only in-frame clones and lacks some. Here the sample spans roughly 420,000 clones, roughly 90% being singletons. The sequences come from peripheral blood, collected in a trial of Ad26.COV2.S vaccine versus placebo. The receptor set was obtained from a person between 18 and 65 years old who received the Ad26.COV2.S COVID-19 vaccine or a placebo.

This clone showed up just a few times. J is TRBJ1-5 and V is TRBV28; tentative D call: TRBD1 (6 bases). The germline V gene encodes CDR1 MDHEN and CDR2 SYDVKM. With 6 bases removed from V and 7 bases from J, the gap between germline ends came to 19 bases. The CDR3 runs 15 residues. The CDR3 DNA follows: TGTGCCAGCAGCGAACCGAAGGGGGGGCTCCAGCCCCAGCATTTT. Translation: CASSEPKGGLQPQHF.

The chain employs TRBV3-1 (or the pseudogene TRBV3-2) and TRBJ1-4, with D perhaps TRBD1 (6 bases). The CDR3 has 15 residues. Germline CDR1 reads LGHDT; CDR2 reads YNNKEL (reference sequence). V lost 2 bases to trimming and J lost 10 bases, with 17 bases between them. This CDR3 reads CASSQQGFTARKLFF. The CDR3 bases are TGTGCCAGCAGCCAACAGGGGTTTACGGCCCGAAAACTGTTTTTT.

The rearrangement links TRBV2 to TRBJ1-1, with a possible D match to TRBD1 (6 bases). The CDR3 length is 14 residues. The germline V and J ends were trimmed by 6 bases and 3 bases, with 14 bases remaining between them. Germline lookup yields CDR1 SNHLY and CDR2 FYNNEI. The CDR3 coding sequence is TGTGCCAGCAGCCAACGACAGGAATACACTGAAGCTTTCTTT. Amino acids: CASSQRQEYTEAFF.

The chain is built from TRBV5-1 and TRBJ2-3, with 9 bases matching TRBD2. V dropped 2 bases and J dropped 3; count of bases not matched to a gene: 7. Germline V gene sequence: CDR1 SGHRS, CDR2 YFSETQ. The CDR3 runs to 16 residues. The CDR3 DNA follows: TGCGCCAGCAGCTTTTTAGCGGGGGCGAATACAGATACGCAGTATTTT. Translated: CASSFLAGANTDTQYF.

In this sample, this clone turned up once. Other DNA sequences in the same sample also yield this CDR3. The V and J genes are TRBV5-1 and TRBJ2-7, with TRBD2 matching over 13 bases. With 4 bases clipped from V and 4 bases from J, the junction kept 5 bases outside the gene matches. Germline V gene lookup returns CDR1 SGHRS and CDR2 YFSETQ. This CDR3 comprises 15 residues. The CDR3, as DNA: TGCGCCAGCAGCACTAGCGGGGGGGCTGGTTACGAGCAGTACTTC. This gives the protein CASSTSGGAGYEQYF.

This chain connects TRBV28 to TRBJ2-3; no firm D call. V lost 2 bases and J 1 base, leaving 7 bases between the germline ends. The CDR3 is made up of 14 amino acids. Per the germline V gene, CDR1 is MDHEN and CDR2 is SYDVKM. In DNA form, the CDR3 reads TGTGCCAGCAGTTTACGCGTGGGCACAGATACGCAGTATTTT. This codes for CASSLRVGTDTQYF.

CDR3: CASSPYRSGAANYGYTF. For the CDR3, the DNA is TGTGCCAGCAGCCCGTACCGCTCAGGGGCAGCTAACTATGGCTACACCTTC. This chain uses TRBV5-4 with TRBJ1-2; a weak D match, TRBD1 (6 bases). The CDR3 spans 17 residues. Per germline, CDR1 SGHNT and CDR2 YYREEE (reference sequence). V lost 4 bases and J 0 bases, leaving 19 bases between the germline ends.

The chain links TRBV13 to TRBJ2-7, with 11 bases matching TRBD2. The ends lost 6 bases at V and 2 bases at J; junction bases unmatched: 6. The CDR3 is 15 amino acids. Germline V gives CDR1 PRHDT, CDR2 FYEKMQ (reference sequence). CDR3 DNA sequence: TGTGCCAGCAGAGAAGGACTAGCGGGCCCCTACGAGCAGTACTTC. Residues: CASREGLAGPYEQYF.

The J gene is TRBJ1-6, the V gene TRBV5-1, with D maybe TRBD1 (5 bases). CDR1 and CDR2 (germline): SGHRS, YFSETQ. V was shortened by 2 bases and J by 10 bases, with 10 bases between the two germline ends. The CDR3 spans 13 residues. CDR3 sequence reads: CASSFDRSSPLHF. As DNA, the CDR3 is TGCGCCAGCAGCTTTGACAGATCATCACCCCTCCACTTT. Complete variable domain (other parts from reference TRBV5-1 and TRBJ1-6): KAGVTQTPRYLIKTRGQQVTLSCSPISGHRSVSWYQQTPGQGLQFLFEYFSETQRNKGNFPGRFSGRQFSNSRSEMNVSTLELGDSALYLCASSFDRSSPLHFGNGTRLTVT.

The chain has TRBV19 and TRBJ1-5; 8 bases align to TRBD1. Germline V gene sequence: CDR1 LNHDA, CDR2 SQIVND (reference sequence). With V trimmed by 4 bases and J by 1 base, 3 bases remained unmatched. The CDR3 contains 15 residues. The CDR3 coding sequence is TGTGCCAGTAGTAACCAGGGGGCGAGCAATCAGCCCCAGCATTTT. This sequence encodes CASSNQGASNQPQHF.

The CDR3 sequence: CAIRGLAGGPSTDTQYF. The CDR3 coding sequence is TGTGCCATCAGGGGACTAGCGGGGGGGCCGAGCACAGATACGCAGTATTTT. V usage is TRBV10-3 and J usage is TRBJ2-3; the match to TRBD2 covers 16 bases. The CDR3 is 17 residues long. With 6 bases clipped from V and 0 bases from J, the junction kept 3 bases outside the gene matches. Germline CDR1 and CDR2: ENHRY and SYGVKD.

The chain uses TRBV11-1 and TRBJ1-6, with TRBD1 matching 8 bases. The CDR3 consists of 15 residues. The J segment lost 8 bases and the V segment lost 5 bases, leaving 8 bases of the junction unmatched. Germline CDR1 SGHAT, CDR2 FQDESV (reference sequence). CDR3 residues: CASSPRQGRDSPLHF. CDR3 DNA: TGTGCCAGCAGCCCTCGACAGGGGAGGGATTCACCCCTCCACTTT. Variable domain in full (rest from reference TRBV11-1 and TRBJ1-6): EAEVAQSPRYKITEKSQAVAFWCDPISGHATLYWYRQILGQGPELLVQFQDESVVDDSQLPKDRFSAERLKGVDSTLKIQPAELGDSAMYLCASSPRQGRDSPLHFGNGTRLTVT.

The V and J genes are TRBV7-9 and TRBJ1-4; no clear D. V gave up 2 bases and J gave up 3 bases, with 13 bases separating them. Looked up from germline, CDR1 is SEHNR and CDR2 is FQNEAQ (reference sequence). This CDR3 is 16 amino acids long. This CDR3 is CASSLSNRRANEKLFF. CDR3 DNA: TGTGCCAGCAGCTTATCAAATAGGAGGGCTAATGAAAAACTGTTTTTT.

V is TRBV19 and J is TRBJ1-1; no clear D. V was shortened by 1 base and J by 8 bases, with 14 bases between the two germline ends. This CDR3 spans 14 amino acids. Germline V gene data show CDR1 as LNHDA and CDR2 as SQIVND (reference sequence). In DNA, the CDR3 is TGTGCCAGTAGTATAGGATCTGGGTATGTCGAAGCTTTCTTT. It codes for CASSIGSGYVEAFF.

This chain uses TRBV2 with TRBJ2-7, with TRBD1 identical over 8 bases. This CDR3 has 13 residues. Trimming cost V 8 bases and J 7 bases; bases outside gene matches: 10. In germline, CDR1 is SNHLY, CDR2 FYNNEI. In nucleotides, the CDR3 is TGTGCCAGCCTTAGGACAGGGAACAGGGAGCAGTACTTC. Amino acids: CASLRTGNREQYF.

This rearrangement joins TRBV7-7 to TRBJ2-2; TRBD1 or TRBD2 may be the D gene (5 bases each). Trimming pared 5 bases from V and 0 bases from J, leaving 19 bases between. Looked up from germline, CDR1 is SSHAT and CDR2 is FNYEAQ (reference sequence). This CDR3 has 18 residues. The CDR3 protein is CASSPSSFRASNTGELFF. CDR3 DNA: TGTGCCAGCAGCCCTAGCTCCTTCAGGGCCTCGAACACCGGGGAGCTGTTTTTT.

This chain links TRBV5-1 with TRBJ1-2; no firm D call. Germline CDR1 reads SGHRS; CDR2 reads YFSETQ. V lost 6 bases and J 0 bases, leaving 12 bases between the germline ends. The CDR3 is made up of 14 amino acids. CDR3: CASTNRQSNYGYTF. The CDR3 DNA sequence: TGCGCCAGCACTAATAGGCAATCTAACTATGGCTACACCTTC.

This rearrangement joins TRBV6-5 to TRBJ2-7; 8 bases are a match to TRBD1. Trimming took 2 bases from V and 3 from J; bases not matched to a gene: 3. The CDR3 is 14 residues long. CDR1 is MNHEY, CDR2 SVGAGI, per germline. The CDR3 here is CASSYLDRDYEQYF. The CDR3 DNA sequence: TGTGCCAGCAGTTACCTGGACAGGGACTACGAGCAGTACTTC.

The table lists this clone with a count of one. The chain carries TRBV2 and TRBJ2-1; no clear D gene. Germline V gene data show CDR1 as SNHLY and CDR2 as FYNNEI. The V end lost 1 base, the J end lost 4 bases, and 8 bases lay between the germline ends. The CDR3 contains 14 residues. CDR3 amino acids: CASSEVGQYNEQFF. The CDR3 DNA is TGTGCCAGCAGTGAAGTAGGCCAGTACAATGAGCAGTTCTTC.

The chain couples TRBV24-1 to TRBJ2-3; 11 bases fit TRBD2. From germline, CDR1 is KGHDR and CDR2 SFDVKD. The CDR3 has 15 amino acids. After removal of 5 bases from V and 4 bases from J, the junction contained 4 bases not matched to a gene. For the CDR3, the DNA is TGTGCCACCAGTGCGGCTAGCGGGGGGCCAGATACGCAGTATTTT. Its protein product is CATSAASGGPDTQYF.

This chain connects TRBV7-6 to TRBJ2-5; 7 bases agree with TRBD1. Germline assignment: CDR1 SGHVS and CDR2 FNYEAQ. J was trimmed by 5 bases and V by 7 bases; bases with no gene match: 13. The CDR3 runs to 15 residues. The CDR3 sequence is CASTNQQGGQETQYF. The CDR3 region has the DNA TGTGCCAGCACCAACCAACAAGGGGGCCAGGAGACCCAGTACTTC.

The chain links TRBV20-1 to TRBJ1-2; 10 positions agree with TRBD1. The CDR3 loop spans 13 amino acids. Looked up from germline, CDR1 is DFQATT and CDR2 is SNEGSKA (reference sequence). The ends lost 3 bases at V and 4 bases at J; junction bases unmatched: 2. This chain's CDR3 is CSASWDRGYGYTF. As DNA, the CDR3 is TGCAGTGCTAGTTGGGACAGGGGCTATGGCTACACCTTC.

This clone has only one observation. The CDR3 nucleotides are TGTGCCAGCAGCTTGGTTGGGGCCGGTAATGAAAAACTGTTTTTT. It is translated as CASSLVGAGNEKLFF. The V gene is TRBV5-4, the J gene TRBJ1-4; maybe TRBD1 (5 bases). Trimming left V 0 bases short and J 4 bases short, with 10 bases between. The germline CDR1 and CDR2 sequences are SGHNT and YYREEE (reference sequence). This CDR3 spans 15 amino acids.

This clone was seen only once. The gene calls are TRBV6-2 or TRBV6-3 and TRBJ2-5, with D tentatively TRBD1 or TRBD2 (6 bases each). The CDR3 spans 15 residues. V gave up 6 bases and J gave up 5 bases, with 19 bases separating them. From germline, CDR1 is MNHEY and CDR2 SVGEGT. This chain's CDR3 is CASSRDGGRPETQYF. CDR3 nucleotides: TGTGCCAGCAGCAGGGACGGGGGCCGTCCGGAGACCCAGTACTTC.

The chain joins TRBV5-1 to TRBJ1-2, with TRBD1 matching over 7 bases. Germline CDR1 reads SGHRS; CDR2 reads YFSETQ. The length of the CDR3 is 15 residues. The trim removed 4 bases at V and 4 bases at J, leaving 10 bases unmatched. The CDR3 reads CASSLRQGLTYGYTF. The CDR3 DNA reads as TGCGCCAGCAGCCTACGACAGGGCTTAACCTATGGCTACACCTTC.

This clone was picked up a small number of times. CDR3: CASSQEGQDYNEQFF. Here the CDR3 DNA reads TGCGCCAGCAGCCAAGAGGGACAGGACTACAATGAGCAGTTCTTC. This sequence joins TRBV4-3 and TRBJ2-1, with 8 nucleotides matching TRBD1. The CDR3 spans 15 residues. The junction had 1 base not matched to a gene; V was cut back by 0 bases and J by 3 bases. CDR1 LGHNA and CDR2 YSLEER come from the germline V gene.

Only a few counts were recorded for this clone. The chain uses TRBV6-5 and TRBJ2-7; D unclear. Germline lookup yields CDR1 MNHEY and CDR2 SVGAGI. The CDR3 contains 14 residues. V was pared by 7 bases and J by 6 bases, with 19 bases between. DNA for the CDR3: TGTGCCAGCAAGTGGTCCCCCATAGAACGCGAGCAGTACTTC. As protein: CASKWSPIEREQYF.

The V and J genes are TRBV25-1 and TRBJ1-3, with D perhaps matching TRBD1 (5 bases). In germline, CDR1 is MGHDK, CDR2 SYGVNS. This CDR3 has 16 amino acids. V was clipped by 1 base and J by 0 bases, with 10 bases between them. CDR3 amino acids: CASSEWGRGSGNTIYF. The CDR3 nucleotides are TGTGCCAGCAGTGAATGGGGAAGGGGCTCTGGAAACACCATATATTTT.

CDR3 in DNA: TGTGCCAGCAGTTCTTACCGGGACTTAAGCACAGATACGCAGTATTTT. Encoded protein: CASSSYRDLSTDTQYF. The chain links TRBV3-1 (or the pseudogene TRBV3-2) to TRBJ2-3, with D possibly being TRBD2 (6 bases). The CDR3 length is 16 residues. Per the germline V gene, CDR1 is LGHDT and CDR2 is YNNKEL (reference sequence). The V and J ends lost 6 bases and 0 bases respectively, with 16 bases between them.